These 24 T cell receptor beta chains were all obtained from the same sample, sequenced in a study of blood T cell repertoires in COVID-19. TCRdb's table, derived via immunoSEQ multiplex PCR, lists solely in-frame clones and lacks some. Counted here are fewer than 150,000 clones, 87% occurring once; the ten biggest clones make up more than 3.5%. Sequencing was carried out using peripheral blood. The source of these receptors is a woman in her sixties or seventies with acute or convalescent COVID-19.

This clone was observed once. V is TRBV10-3 and J is TRBJ1-2, with D maybe TRBD1 (6 bases). Trimming stripped 10 bases from V and 1 base from J, with 19 bases between. CDR1 is ENHRY, CDR2 SYGVKD, per germline. The CDR3 has 15 amino acids. The CDR3 spells CATSTGQRLNYGYTF. CDR3 nucleotide sequence: TGTGCCACGTCTACCGGACAGCGACTTAACTATGGCTACACCTTC.

J is TRBJ1-1 and V is TRBV11-3, with D hard to call. V dropped 5 bases and J dropped 0 bases, with 13 bases sitting between them. CDR3 length: 15 residues. Germline V gene sequence: CDR1 SGHNT, CDR2 YENEEA. The CDR3: CASSPRGGMNTEAFF. The DNA of the CDR3 is TGTGCCAGCAGCCCCCGGGGAGGTATGAACACTGAAGCTTTCTTT.

The chain carries TRBV28 and TRBJ2-2, with 11 bases aligning to TRBD2. Trimming cost V 3 bases and J 3 bases; bases outside gene matches: 12. CDR1 and CDR2 (germline): MDHEN, SYDVKM. CDR3 length: 19 residues. CDR3 in amino acids: CASSFRLGTSGLYTGELFF. The DNA of the CDR3 is TGTGCCAGCAGTTTCCGTCTTGGGACTAGCGGACTATACACCGGGGAGCTGTTTTTT. The full variable domain, completed using reference TRBV28 and TRBJ2-2, is DVKVTQSSRYLVKRTGEKVFLECVQDMDHENMFWYRQDPGLGLRLIYFSYDVKMKEKGDIPEGYSVSREKKERFSLILESASTNQTSMYLCASSFRLGTSGLYTGELFFGEGSRLTVL.

About this clone: The same CDR3 can be traced to other DNA sequences in this sample. The rearrangement links TRBV7-9 to TRBJ1-3; 8 nucleotides align to TRBD1. The germline CDR1 and CDR2 sequences are SEHNR and FQNEAQ (reference sequence). The J segment lost 4 bases and the V segment lost 5 bases, leaving 7 bases of the junction unmatched. The CDR3 consists of 15 residues. Here the CDR3 reads CASSPQGARGNTIYF. The CDR3 DNA reads TGTGCCAGCAGCCCCCAGGGGGCGAGGGGAAACACCATATATTTT.

This chain joins TRBV28 and TRBJ1-1; 10 bases match TRBD1. Germline V gene sequence: CDR1 MDHEN, CDR2 SYDVKM. This CDR3 is 14 amino acids long. J was trimmed by 5 bases and V by 6 bases; bases with no gene match: 6. The CDR3 coding sequence is TGTGCCAGCAGCCGCGACAGGGGGCGTACTGAAGCTTTCTTT. As protein: CASSRDRGRTEAFF.

The V and J genes are TRBV19 and TRBJ1-5, with unresolved D. This CDR3 is built from 12 residues. V gave up 5 bases and J gave up 6 bases, with 8 bases separating them. Germline CDR1 and CDR2: LNHDA and SQIVND (reference sequence). The CDR3 reads CASSLHGQPQHF. CDR3 nucleotide sequence: TGTGCCAGTAGTCTTCACGGTCAGCCCCAGCATTTT. Combining the CDR3 with reference TRBV19 and TRBJ1-5 gives the whole variable domain DGGITQSPKYLFRKEGQNVTLSCEQNLNHDAMYWYRQDPGQGLRLIYYSQIVNDFQKGDIAEGYSVSREKKESFPLTVTSAQKNPTAFYLCASSLHGQPQHFGDGTRLSIL.

This clone showed up just a few times. This chain uses TRBV7-9 with TRBJ2-3; the D gene is possibly TRBD1 (6 bases). CDR1 and CDR2 from the germline V gene are SEHNR and FQNEAQ (reference sequence). Deletions cut 5 bases from V and 2 bases from J, with 17 bases between. The CDR3 is 16 amino acids. The CDR3, as DNA: TGTGCCAGCAGCCCCCCCTTGACAGGTTCCACAGATACGCAGTATTTT. The encoded protein is CASSPPLTGSTDTQYF.

The chain links TRBV11-3 to TRBJ1-2; possibly TRBD1 for D (6 bases). Trimming pared 5 bases from V and 8 bases from J, leaving 15 bases between. The germline V gene has CDR1 SGHNT and CDR2 YENEEA. The CDR3 totals 13 residues. CDR3: CASSEGTLPGYTF. The CDR3 DNA sequence: TGTGCCAGCAGCGAAGGGACACTCCCCGGCTACACCTTC.

V is TRBV19 and J is TRBJ2-2, with D possibly being TRBD1 (6 bases). The germline V gene has CDR1 LNHDA and CDR2 SQIVND (reference sequence). CDR3 length equals 16 residues. V lost 3 bases and J 6 bases, leaving 17 bases between the germline ends. CDR3 sequence reads: CASSIRGDGSPGELFF. In nucleotides, the CDR3 is TGTGCCAGTAGTATCAGGGGAGATGGGAGCCCCGGGGAGCTGTTTTTT.

Only one count was recorded for this clone. The CDR3 protein is CASSEGPVDSGFYEQYF. The CDR3 DNA is TGTGCCAGCAGTGAAGGCCCGGTTGATAGCGGTTTCTACGAGCAGTACTTC. The chain links TRBV2 to TRBJ2-7; D possibly corresponds to TRBD2 (6 bases). V was trimmed by 1 base and J by 3 bases, leaving 19 bases between them. Germline V gene data show CDR1 as SNHLY and CDR2 as FYNNEI. The CDR3 contains 17 residues.

The chain carries TRBV10-3 and TRBJ1-1; TRBD1 agrees at 9 bases. CDR1 is ENHRY and CDR2 is SYGVKD in the germline V gene. Trimming removed 6 bases from V and 5 bases from J; junction bases left unmatched: 4. The CDR3 spans 13 residues. The CDR3 sequence: CAIRVTGGTEAFF. CDR3 bases: TGTGCCATCAGAGTGACAGGGGGAACTGAAGCTTTCTTT.

The chain recombines TRBV19 with TRBJ1-1, with a tentative D call TRBD1 (5 bases). Germline loops: CDR1 LNHDA, CDR2 SQIVND (reference sequence). The CDR3 spans 14 residues. V lost 9 bases and J lost 2, with 16 bases in between. The CDR3 loop reads CASSGLGGNTEAFF. The CDR3 DNA follows: TGTGCCAGCTCAGGGCTGGGTGGAAACACTGAAGCTTTCTTT.

V gene TRBV19 combines with J gene TRBJ1-2; 12 positions agree with TRBD1. The germline CDR1 and CDR2 sequences are LNHDA and SQIVND (reference sequence). CDR3 length equals 15 residues. J gave up 4 bases and V 5 bases, and 5 bases lay outside the gene matches. The CDR3: CASSPGTGGSYGYTF. The CDR3 nucleotides are TGTGCCAGTAGTCCCGGGACAGGGGGCAGCTATGGCTACACCTTC.

This chain uses TRBV9 with TRBJ2-1; TRBD2 agrees at 10 bases. CDR1 SGDLS and CDR2 YYNGEE come from the germline V gene. Trimming at V came to 0 bases and at J to 9 bases, leaving 6 bases not matched to a gene. The CDR3 runs 15 residues. DNA for the CDR3: TGTGCCAGCAGCGTAGGGGTAGCGGGAGGTACTGAGCAGTTCTTC. Protein: CASSVGVAGGTEQFF.

The gene calls are TRBV6-5 and TRBJ2-7; D is unclear. Trimming took 8 bases from V and 4 from J, leaving 15 bases between them. The CDR3 is 13 residues long. Germline V gene lookup returns CDR1 MNHEY and CDR2 SVGAGI. CDR3 bases: TGTGCCAGCGGCCAGACGGGTTCATACGAGCAGTACTTC. Protein product: CASGQTGSYEQYF.

This clone was seen once. The rearrangement joins TRBV6-1 to TRBJ1-2; tentatively, D is TRBD1 (6 bases). The CDR3 extends over 16 amino acids. Germline CDR1 MNHNS, CDR2 SASEGT. V was pared by 0 bases and J by 1 base, with 12 bases between. The CDR3 DNA is TGTGCCAGCAGTGAAGCGGGGGCAGGAGGTAACTATGGCTACACCTTC. The encoded protein is CASSEAGAGGNYGYTF.

V and J are TRBV24-1 and TRBJ1-2; D is perhaps TRBD1 (6 bases). V dropped 7 bases and J dropped 6 bases, with 8 bases sitting between them. CDR1 is KGHDR, CDR2 SFDVKD, per germline. The CDR3 has 11 residues. CDR3 nucleotides: TGTGCCACCAGAGGGGGGGATGGCTACACCTTC. This sequence encodes CATRGGDGYTF.

The chain couples TRBV27 to TRBJ1-5; possibly TRBD1 for D (6 bases). This CDR3 has 15 residues. The V gene lost 4 bases and the J gene lost 5 bases, with 15 bases spanning the gap. Germline V gene lookup returns CDR1 MNHEY and CDR2 SMNVEV (reference sequence). CDR3 DNA sequence: TGTGCCAGCAGTTCCCAAAGGACAGAGTATCAGCCCCAGCATTTT. Its protein is CASSSQRTEYQPQHF.

The table lists this clone with a count of one. This chain joins TRBV6-5 and TRBJ2-5; 9 nucleotides agree with TRBD1. J lost 4 bases, V lost 0 bases, and 3 bases had no gene match. CDR3 size: 15 residues. Germline-derived CDR1 and CDR2 are MNHEY and SVGAGI. In nucleotides, the CDR3 is TGTGCCAGCAGTTACTCGACGACAGGGGGAGAGACCCAGTACTTC. Its translation: CASSYSTTGGETQYF.

The gene calls are TRBV12-1 and TRBJ2-1; the table's TRBD2 call for D was not verified on the DNA. TRBV12-1 is designated a pseudogene. CDR3 length: 16 amino acids. DNA for the CDR3: TGTGCCAGCAGCTTTGCTTGTACGGAGGGATACAATGAGCAGTTCTTC. Protein: CASSFACTEGYNEQFF.

This clone was seen a handful of times. The V call is TRBV6-5, the J call TRBJ1-2; D gene uncertain. The germline V gene encodes CDR1 MNHEY and CDR2 SVGAGI. The CDR3 covers 13 residues. V gave up 11 bases and J gave up 6 bases, with 19 bases separating them. CDR3 residues: CASERAAGDGYTF. CDR3 nucleotide sequence: TGTGCCTCTGAAAGAGCGGCAGGCGATGGCTACACCTTC.

The chain is built from TRBV11-1 and TRBJ2-7, with a possible D match to TRBD2 (5 bases). The ends were cut back, 5 bases at V and 7 bases at J, with 24 bases in the middle. Germline lookup yields CDR1 SGHAT and CDR2 FQDESV (reference sequence). The CDR3 contains 16 residues. The CDR3 DNA follows: TGTGCCAGCAGCCCGAGCCTAGCCACCGAATTCAGGGAGCAGTACTTC. It yields the protein CASSPSLATEFREQYF.

The V call is TRBV6-5, the J call TRBJ1-6; TRBD1 agrees at 8 bases. This CDR3 has 16 amino acids. CDR1 MNHEY and CDR2 SVGAGI come from the germline V gene. V lost 0 bases to trimming and J lost 6 bases; unmatched junction nucleotides: 4. CDR3 bases: TGTGCCAGCAGTTACTCGGTGACAGGGGTTAATTCACCCCTCCACTTT. This sequence encodes CASSYSVTGVNSPLHF.

The chain employs TRBV10-3 and TRBJ2-3; possibly TRBD1 for D (5 bases). V lost 3 bases and J lost 0, with 10 bases in between. Germline V gives CDR1 ENHRY, CDR2 SYGVKD. The CDR3 runs 15 residues. CDR3 nucleotides: TGTGCCATCAGTGATGGGGCCACTAGCACAGATACGCAGTATTTT. Amino acids: CAISDGATSTDTQYF.